The clone carrying this T cell receptor (beta chain) has only a few counts. This entry comes from a study of T-cell reconstitution after alpha-beta-depleted transplantation in children. Germline V gene sequence: CDR1 MGHDK, CDR2 SYGVNS. CDR3 length: 13 residues. Trimming removed 6 bases at V and 2 bases at J, with 10 bases between. Unique molecular identifiers tagged the TCRbeta library. TCRdb analysed the PCR reads with MiXCR anew, one entry per CDR3 protein. The sample contains some 310,000 distinct CDR3 sequences, over 20% of which appear only once. The sequence was obtained from a male patient younger than 18 who had a stem cell transplant for acute lymphoblastic leukemia, so the T cells may come from the graft donor. The sequenced sample was PBMCs, mostly from graft donor cells, obtained 180 days after TCRalphabeta/CD19-depleted stem cell transplant. This chain links TRBV25-1 with TRBJ2-5; possible D gene TRBD2, 5 bases. The CDR3 is CASSQRVQETQYF. CDR3 coding DNA: TGTGCCAGCAGCCAGAGGGTACAAGAGACCCAGTACTTC.